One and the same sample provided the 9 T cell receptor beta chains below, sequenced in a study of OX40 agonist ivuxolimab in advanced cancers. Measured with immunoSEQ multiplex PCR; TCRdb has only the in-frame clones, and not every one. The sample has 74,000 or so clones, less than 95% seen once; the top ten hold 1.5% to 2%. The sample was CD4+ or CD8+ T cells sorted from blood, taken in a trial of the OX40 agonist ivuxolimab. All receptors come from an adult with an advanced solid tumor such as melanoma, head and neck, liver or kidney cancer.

The DNA for the CDR3 is TGTGCCAGCAGCTTAAGCTCCCTACTAGACCAAGAGACCCAGTACTTC. Protein product: CASSLSSLLDQETQYF. The chain carries TRBV7-3 and TRBJ2-5; a weak D match, TRBD2 (5 bases). This CDR3 comprises 16 residues. Germline V gene data show CDR1 as SGHTA and CDR2 as FQGTGA. V lost 1 base to trimming and J lost 0 bases, with 12 bases between them.

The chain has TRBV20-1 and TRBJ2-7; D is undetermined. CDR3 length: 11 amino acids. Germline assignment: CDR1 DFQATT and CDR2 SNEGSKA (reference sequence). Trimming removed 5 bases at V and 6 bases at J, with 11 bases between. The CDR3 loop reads CSALQIREQYF. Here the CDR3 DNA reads TGCAGTGCTCTACAGATTCGCGAGCAGTACTTC.

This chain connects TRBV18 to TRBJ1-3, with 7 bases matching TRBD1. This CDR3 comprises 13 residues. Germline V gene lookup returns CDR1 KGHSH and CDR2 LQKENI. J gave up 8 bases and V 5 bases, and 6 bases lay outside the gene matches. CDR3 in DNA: TGTGCCAGCTCATTCGACAGGGCCGACACCATATATTTT. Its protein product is CASSFDRADTIYF.

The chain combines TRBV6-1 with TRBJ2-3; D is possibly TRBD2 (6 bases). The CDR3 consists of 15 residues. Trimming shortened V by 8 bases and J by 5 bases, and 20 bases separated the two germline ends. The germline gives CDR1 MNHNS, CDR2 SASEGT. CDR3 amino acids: CASPGFGSRVDTQYF. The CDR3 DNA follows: TGTGCCAGCCCCGGATTCGGGAGTCGGGTAGATACGCAGTATTTT.

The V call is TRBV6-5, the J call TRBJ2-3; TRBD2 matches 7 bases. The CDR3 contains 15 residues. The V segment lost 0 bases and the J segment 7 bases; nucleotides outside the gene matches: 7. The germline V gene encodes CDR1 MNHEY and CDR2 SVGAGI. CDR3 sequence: CASSYSVTSTNTQYF. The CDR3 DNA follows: TGTGCCAGCAGTTACTCGGTGACTAGCACGAATACGCAGTATTTT.

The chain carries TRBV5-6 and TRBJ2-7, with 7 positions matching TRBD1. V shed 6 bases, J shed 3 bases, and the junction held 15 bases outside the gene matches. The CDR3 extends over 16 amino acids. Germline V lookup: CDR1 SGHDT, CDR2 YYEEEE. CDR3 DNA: TGTGCCAGCACCTATAATTCACTATACAGGGGCTACGAGCAGTACTTC. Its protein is CASTYNSLYRGYEQYF. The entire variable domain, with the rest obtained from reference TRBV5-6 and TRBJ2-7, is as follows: DAGVTQSPTHLIKTRGQQVTLRCSPKSGHDTVSWYQQALGQGPQFIFQYYEEEERQRGNFPDRFSGHQFPNYSSELNVNALLLGDSALYLCASTYNSLYRGYEQYFGPGTRLTVT.

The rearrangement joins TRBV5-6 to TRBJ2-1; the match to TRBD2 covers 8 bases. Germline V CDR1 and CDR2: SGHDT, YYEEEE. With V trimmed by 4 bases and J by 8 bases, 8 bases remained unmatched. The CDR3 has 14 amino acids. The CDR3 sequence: CASSTGLVNHEQFF. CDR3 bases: TGTGCCAGCAGCACGGGACTAGTAAATCATGAGCAGTTCTTC.

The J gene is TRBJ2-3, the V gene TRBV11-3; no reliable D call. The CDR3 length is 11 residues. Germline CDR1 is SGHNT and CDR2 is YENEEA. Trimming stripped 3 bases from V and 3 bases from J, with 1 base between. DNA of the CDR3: TGTGCCAGCAGCTTGACAGATACGCAGTATTTT. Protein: CASSLTDTQYF.

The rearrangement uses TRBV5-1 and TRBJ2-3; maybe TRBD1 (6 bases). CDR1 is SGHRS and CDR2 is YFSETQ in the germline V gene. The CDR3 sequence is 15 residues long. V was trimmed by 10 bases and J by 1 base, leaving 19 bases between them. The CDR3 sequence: CAGRGMGAGTDTQYF. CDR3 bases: TGCGCCGGAAGGGGGATGGGCGCGGGCACAGATACGCAGTATTTT.